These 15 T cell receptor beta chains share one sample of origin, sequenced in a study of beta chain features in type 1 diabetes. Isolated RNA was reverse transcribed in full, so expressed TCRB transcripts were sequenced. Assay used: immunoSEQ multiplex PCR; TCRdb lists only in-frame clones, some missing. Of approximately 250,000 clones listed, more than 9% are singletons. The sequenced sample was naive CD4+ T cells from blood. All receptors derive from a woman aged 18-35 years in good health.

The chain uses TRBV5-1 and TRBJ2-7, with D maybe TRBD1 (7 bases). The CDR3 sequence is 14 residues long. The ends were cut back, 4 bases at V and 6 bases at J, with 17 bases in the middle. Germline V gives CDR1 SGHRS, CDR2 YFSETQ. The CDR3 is CASSLLGQEGEQYF. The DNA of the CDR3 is TGCGCCAGCAGCCTCCTAGGACAGGAGGGCGAGCAGTACTTC. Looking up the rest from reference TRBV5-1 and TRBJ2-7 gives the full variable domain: KAGVTQTPRYLIKTRGQQVTLSCSPISGHRSVSWYQQTPGQGLQFLFEYFSETQRNKGNFPGRFSGRQFSNSRSEMNVSTLELGDSALYLCASSLLGQEGEQYFGPGTRLTVT.

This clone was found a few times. CDR3 loop: CASSELAGLGANVLTF. CDR3 bases: TGTGCCAGCAGTGAGCTAGCGGGATTAGGGGCCAACGTCCTGACTTTC. The rearrangement uses TRBV6-4 and TRBJ2-6, with TRBD2 matching over 9 bases. The CDR3 sequence is 16 residues long. V lost 3 bases to trimming and J lost 4 bases; unmatched junction nucleotides: 4. Germline CDR1 MRHNA, CDR2 SNTAGT.

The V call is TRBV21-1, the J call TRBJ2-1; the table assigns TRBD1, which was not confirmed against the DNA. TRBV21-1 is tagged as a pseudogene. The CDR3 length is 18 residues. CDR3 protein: CASSKREWTGDSYNEQFF. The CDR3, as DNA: TGTGCCAGCAGCAAGAGGGAGTGGACAGGGGATTCCTACAATGAGCAGTTCTTC.

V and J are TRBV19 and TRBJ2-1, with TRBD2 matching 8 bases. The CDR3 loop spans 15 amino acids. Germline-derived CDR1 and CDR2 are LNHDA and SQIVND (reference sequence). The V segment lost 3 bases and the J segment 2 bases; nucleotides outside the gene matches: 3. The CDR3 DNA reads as TGTGCCAGTAGTATTTACGGGGGGGCCTACAATGAGCAGTTCTTC. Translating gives CASSIYGGAYNEQFF.

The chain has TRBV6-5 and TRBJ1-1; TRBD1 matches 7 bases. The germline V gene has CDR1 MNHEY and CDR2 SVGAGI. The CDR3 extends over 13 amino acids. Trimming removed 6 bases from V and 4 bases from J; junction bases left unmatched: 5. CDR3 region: CASRTDRVTEAFF. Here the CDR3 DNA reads TGTGCCAGCAGGACAGACAGGGTCACTGAAGCTTTCTTT.

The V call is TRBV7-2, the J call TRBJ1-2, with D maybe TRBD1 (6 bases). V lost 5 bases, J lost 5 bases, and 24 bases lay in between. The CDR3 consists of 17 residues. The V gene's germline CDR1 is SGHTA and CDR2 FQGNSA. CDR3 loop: CASSPYPGGSGGYGYTF. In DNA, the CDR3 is TGTGCCAGCAGCCCCTACCCGGGGGGCTCGGGGGGGTATGGCTACACCTTC.

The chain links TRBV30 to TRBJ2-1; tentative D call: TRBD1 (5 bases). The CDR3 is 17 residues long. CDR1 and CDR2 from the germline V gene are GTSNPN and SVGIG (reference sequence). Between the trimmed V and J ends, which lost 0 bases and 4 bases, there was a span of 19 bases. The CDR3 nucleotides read TGTGCCTGGAGTGTACTTATCGACAGTCCTGGGTACAATGAGCAGTTCTTC. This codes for CAWSVLIDSPGYNEQFF.

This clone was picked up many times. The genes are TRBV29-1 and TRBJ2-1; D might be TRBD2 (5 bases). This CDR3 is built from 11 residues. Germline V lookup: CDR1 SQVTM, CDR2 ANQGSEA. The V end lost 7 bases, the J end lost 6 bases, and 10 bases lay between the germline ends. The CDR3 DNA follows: TGCAGCGCGACTATCAGCAATGAGCAGTTCTTC. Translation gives CSATISNEQFF.

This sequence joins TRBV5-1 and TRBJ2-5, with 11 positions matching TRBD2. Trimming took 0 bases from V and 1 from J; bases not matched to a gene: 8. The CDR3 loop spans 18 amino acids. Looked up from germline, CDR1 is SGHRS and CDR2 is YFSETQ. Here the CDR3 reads CASSLEATSGNFQETQYF. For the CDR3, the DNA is TGCGCCAGCAGCTTGGAGGCGACTAGCGGGAATTTCCAAGAGACCCAGTACTTC.

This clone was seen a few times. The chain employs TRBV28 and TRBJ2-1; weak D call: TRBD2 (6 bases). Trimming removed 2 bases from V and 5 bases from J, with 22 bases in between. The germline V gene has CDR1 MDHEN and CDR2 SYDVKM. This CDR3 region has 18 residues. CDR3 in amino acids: CASSLSSWVAVRNNEQFF. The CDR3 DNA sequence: TGTGCCAGCAGTTTAAGCTCGTGGGTAGCGGTCCGAAACAATGAGCAGTTCTTC.

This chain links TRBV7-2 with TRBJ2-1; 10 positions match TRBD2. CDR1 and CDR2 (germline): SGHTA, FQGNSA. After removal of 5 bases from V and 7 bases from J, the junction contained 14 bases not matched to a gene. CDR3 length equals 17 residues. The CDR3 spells CASSLNRASGGGNEQFF. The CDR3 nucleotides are TGTGCCAGCAGCCTAAATAGGGCTAGCGGGGGAGGTAATGAGCAGTTCTTC.

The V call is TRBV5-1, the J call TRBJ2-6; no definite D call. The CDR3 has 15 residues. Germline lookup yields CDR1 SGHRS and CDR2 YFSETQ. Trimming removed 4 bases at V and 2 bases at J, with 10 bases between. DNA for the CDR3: TGCGCCAGCAGCGGAGAGACTGCTGGGGCCAACGTCCTGACTTTC. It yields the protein CASSGETAGANVLTF.

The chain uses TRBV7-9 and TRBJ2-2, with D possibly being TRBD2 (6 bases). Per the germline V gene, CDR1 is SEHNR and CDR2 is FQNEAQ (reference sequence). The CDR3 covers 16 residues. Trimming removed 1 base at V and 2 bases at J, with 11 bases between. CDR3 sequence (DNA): TGTGCCAGCAGCTTAGGTCTAGCGCCCAACACCGGGGAGCTGTTTTTT. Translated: CASSLGLAPNTGELFF.

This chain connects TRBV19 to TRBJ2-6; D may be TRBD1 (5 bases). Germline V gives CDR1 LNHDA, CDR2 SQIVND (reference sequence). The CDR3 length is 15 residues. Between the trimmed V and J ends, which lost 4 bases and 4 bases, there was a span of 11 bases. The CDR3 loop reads CASSTGRVGANVLTF. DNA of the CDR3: TGTGCCAGTAGTACGGGCAGGGTGGGGGCCAACGTCCTGACTTTC.

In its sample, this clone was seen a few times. The CDR3: CASSRGLAANTGELFF. DNA for the CDR3: TGCGCCAGCAGCCGCGGACTAGCGGCGAACACCGGGGAGCTGTTTTTT. The chain recombines TRBV5-1 with TRBJ2-2; 10 bases match TRBD2. This CDR3 comprises 16 residues. Germline values: CDR1 SGHRS, CDR2 YFSETQ. The V gene end was trimmed by 4 bases and the J gene end by 0 bases; junction bases not matched to a gene: 3.